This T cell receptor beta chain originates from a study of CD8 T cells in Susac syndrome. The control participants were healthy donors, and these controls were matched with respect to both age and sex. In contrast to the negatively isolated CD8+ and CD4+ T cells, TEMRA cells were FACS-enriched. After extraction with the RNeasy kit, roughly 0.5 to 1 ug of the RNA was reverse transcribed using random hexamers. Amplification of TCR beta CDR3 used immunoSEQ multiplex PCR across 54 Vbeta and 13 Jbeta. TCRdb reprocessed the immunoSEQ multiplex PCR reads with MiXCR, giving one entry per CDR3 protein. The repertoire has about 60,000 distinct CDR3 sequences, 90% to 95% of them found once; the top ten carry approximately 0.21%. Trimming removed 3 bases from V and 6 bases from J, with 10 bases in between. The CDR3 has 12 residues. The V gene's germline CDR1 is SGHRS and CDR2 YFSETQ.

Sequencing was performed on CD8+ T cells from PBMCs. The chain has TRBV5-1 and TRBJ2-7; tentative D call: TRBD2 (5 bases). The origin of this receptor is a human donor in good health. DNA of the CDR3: TGCGCCAGCAGCTCCCCCGCGGGCGAGCAGTACTTC. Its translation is CASSSPAGEQYF.